This T cell receptor (beta chain) was captured in a study of CD8+ T cells in alopecia areata. Germline CDR1 GTSNPN, CDR2 SVGIG (reference sequence). Trimming took 0 bases from V and 2 from J, leaving 14 bases between them. The CDR3 has 15 residues. As to treatment: oral pan-JAK inhibitor, 5-10 mg twice daily. After isolation, RNA underwent reverse transcription to generate cDNA as the sequencing template. Data came from immunoSEQ multiplex PCR; TCRdb stores just in-frame clones and leaves some out. The sample has more than 100,000 clones, more than 40% seen once. This specimen consisted of CD4+ T cells sorted from blood, obtained at week 4, from a patient treated with tofacitinib. This receptor was identified in a human donor with alopecia areata. The V call is TRBV30, the J call TRBJ2-7, with D unresolved. The CDR3 DNA reads TGTGCCTGGAGTGTAGTTGGAGCCAGTACCTACGAGCAGTACTTC. Protein: CAWSVVGASTYEQYF.